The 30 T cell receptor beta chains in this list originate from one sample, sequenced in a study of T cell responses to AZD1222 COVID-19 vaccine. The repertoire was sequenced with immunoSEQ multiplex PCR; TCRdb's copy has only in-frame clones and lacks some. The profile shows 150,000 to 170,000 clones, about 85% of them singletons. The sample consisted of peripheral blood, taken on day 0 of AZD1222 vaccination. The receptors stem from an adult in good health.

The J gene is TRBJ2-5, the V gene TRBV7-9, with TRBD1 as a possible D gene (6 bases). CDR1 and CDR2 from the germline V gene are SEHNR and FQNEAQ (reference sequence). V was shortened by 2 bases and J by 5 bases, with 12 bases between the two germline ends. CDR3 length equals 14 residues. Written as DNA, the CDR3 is TGTGCCAGCAGCTTACCCACAGGGAGCGAGACCCAGTACTTC. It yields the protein CASSLPTGSETQYF.

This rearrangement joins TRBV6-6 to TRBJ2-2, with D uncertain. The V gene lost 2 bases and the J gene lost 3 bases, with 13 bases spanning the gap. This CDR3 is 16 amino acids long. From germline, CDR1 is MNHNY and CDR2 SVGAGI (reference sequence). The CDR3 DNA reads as TGTGCCAGCAGTTACCTGGCCGGGCCTGACACCGGGGAGCTGTTTTTT. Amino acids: CASSYLAGPDTGELFF.

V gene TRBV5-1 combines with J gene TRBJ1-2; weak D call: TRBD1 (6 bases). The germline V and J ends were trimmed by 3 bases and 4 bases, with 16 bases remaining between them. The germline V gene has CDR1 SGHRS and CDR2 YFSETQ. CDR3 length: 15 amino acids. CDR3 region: CASSSGASRGYGYTF. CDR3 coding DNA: TGCGCCAGCAGCTCGGGGGCATCGCGGGGCTATGGCTACACCTTC.

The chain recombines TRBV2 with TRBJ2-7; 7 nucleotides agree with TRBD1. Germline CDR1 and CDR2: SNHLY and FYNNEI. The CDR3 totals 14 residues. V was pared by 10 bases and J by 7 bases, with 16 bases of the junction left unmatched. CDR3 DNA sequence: TGTGCCACCATCAGCGTAGGGGGCCCGTGGGAGCAGTACTTC. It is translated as CATISVGGPWEQYF.

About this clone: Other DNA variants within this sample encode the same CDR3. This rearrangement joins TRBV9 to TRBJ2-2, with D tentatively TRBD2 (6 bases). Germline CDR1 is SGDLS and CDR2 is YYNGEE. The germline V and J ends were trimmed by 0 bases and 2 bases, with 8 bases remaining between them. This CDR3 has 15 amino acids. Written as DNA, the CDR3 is TGTGCCAGCAGCGTAGGGACTACAAACACCGGGGAGCTGTTTTTT. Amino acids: CASSVGTTNTGELFF. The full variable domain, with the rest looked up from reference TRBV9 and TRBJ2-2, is DSGVTQTPKHLITATGQRVTLRCSPRSGDLSVYWYQQSLDQGLQFLIQYYNGEERAKGNILERFSAQQFPDLHSELNLSSLELGDSALYFCASSVGTTNTGELFFGEGSRLTVL.

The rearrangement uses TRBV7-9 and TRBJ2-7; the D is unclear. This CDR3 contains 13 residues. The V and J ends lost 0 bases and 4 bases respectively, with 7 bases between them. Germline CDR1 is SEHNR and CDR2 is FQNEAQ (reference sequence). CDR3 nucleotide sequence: TGTGCCAGCAGCTTAGCAAAGGGTTACGAGCAGTACTTC. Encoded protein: CASSLAKGYEQYF. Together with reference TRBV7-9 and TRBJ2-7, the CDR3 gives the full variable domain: DTGVSQNPRHKITKRGQNVTFRCDPISEHNRLYWYRQTLGQGPEFLTYFQNEAQLEKSRLLSDRFSAERPKGSFSTLEIQRTEQGDSAMYLCASSLAKGYEQYFGPGTRLTVT.

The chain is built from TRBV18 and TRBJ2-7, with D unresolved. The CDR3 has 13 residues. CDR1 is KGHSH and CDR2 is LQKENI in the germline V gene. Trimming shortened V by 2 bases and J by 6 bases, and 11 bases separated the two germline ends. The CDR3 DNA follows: TGTGCCAGCTCACCAGACCGGGTTAGCGAGCAGTACTTC. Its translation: CASSPDRVSEQYF.

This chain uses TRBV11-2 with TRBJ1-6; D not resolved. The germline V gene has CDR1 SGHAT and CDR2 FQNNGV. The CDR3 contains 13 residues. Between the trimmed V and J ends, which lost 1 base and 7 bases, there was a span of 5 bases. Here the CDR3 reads CASSLGANSPLHF. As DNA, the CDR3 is TGTGCCAGCAGCTTAGGAGCGAATTCACCCCTCCACTTT.

The CDR3 region has the DNA TGCAGCGTTGATAGGTCGGGCAGCTCCTACAATGAGCAGTTCTTC. It specifies CSVDRSGSSYNEQFF. The rearrangement uses TRBV29-1 and TRBJ2-1; D is uncertain. The V end was cut by 3 bases, the J end by 0 bases, with 12 bases between. Looked up from germline, CDR1 is SQVTM and CDR2 is ANQGSEA. The CDR3 runs to 15 residues.

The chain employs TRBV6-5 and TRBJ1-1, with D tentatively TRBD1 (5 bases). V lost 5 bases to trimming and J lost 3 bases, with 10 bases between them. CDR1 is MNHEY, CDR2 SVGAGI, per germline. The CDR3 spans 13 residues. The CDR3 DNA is TGTGCCAGCAGTACTCAGGGTTACACTGAAGCTTTCTTT. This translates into CASSTQGYTEAFF.

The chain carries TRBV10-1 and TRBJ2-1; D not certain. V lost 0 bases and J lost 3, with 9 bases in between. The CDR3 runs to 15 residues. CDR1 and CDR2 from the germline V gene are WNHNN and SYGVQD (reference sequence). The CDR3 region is CASSESPAFYNEQFF. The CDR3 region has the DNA TGCGCCAGCAGTGAGTCGCCGGCCTTCTACAATGAGCAGTTCTTC.

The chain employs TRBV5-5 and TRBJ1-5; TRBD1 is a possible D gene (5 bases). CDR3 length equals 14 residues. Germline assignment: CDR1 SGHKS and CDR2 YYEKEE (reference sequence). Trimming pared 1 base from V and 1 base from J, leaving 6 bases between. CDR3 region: CASSLTGSNQPQHF. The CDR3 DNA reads TGTGCCAGCAGCTTGACAGGAAGCAATCAGCCCCAGCATTTT.

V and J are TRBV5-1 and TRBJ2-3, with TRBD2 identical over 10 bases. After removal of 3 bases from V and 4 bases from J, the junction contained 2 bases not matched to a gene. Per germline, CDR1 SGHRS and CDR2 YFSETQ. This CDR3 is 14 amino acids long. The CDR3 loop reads CASSWTSGSDTQYF. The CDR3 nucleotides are TGCGCCAGCAGCTGGACTAGCGGTTCAGATACGCAGTATTTT. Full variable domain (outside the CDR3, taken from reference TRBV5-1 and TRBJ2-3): KAGVTQTPRYLIKTRGQQVTLSCSPISGHRSVSWYQQTPGQGLQFLFEYFSETQRNKGNFPGRFSGRQFSNSRSEMNVSTLELGDSALYLCASSWTSGSDTQYFGPGTRLTVL.

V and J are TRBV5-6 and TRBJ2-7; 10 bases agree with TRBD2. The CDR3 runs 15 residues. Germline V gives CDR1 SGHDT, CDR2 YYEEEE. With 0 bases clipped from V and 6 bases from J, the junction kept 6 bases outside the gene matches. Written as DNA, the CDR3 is TGTGCCAGCAGCTTGGCCCCAGCGGGGGGGGGCGAGCAGTACTTC. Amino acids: CASSLAPAGGGEQYF.

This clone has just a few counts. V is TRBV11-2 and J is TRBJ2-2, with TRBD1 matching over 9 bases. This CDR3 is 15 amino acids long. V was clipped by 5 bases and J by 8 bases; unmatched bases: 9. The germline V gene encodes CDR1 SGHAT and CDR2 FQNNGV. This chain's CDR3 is CASSTPGQGGGELFF. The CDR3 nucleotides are TGTGCCAGCAGCACTCCGGGACAGGGCGGTGGGGAGCTGTTTTTT.

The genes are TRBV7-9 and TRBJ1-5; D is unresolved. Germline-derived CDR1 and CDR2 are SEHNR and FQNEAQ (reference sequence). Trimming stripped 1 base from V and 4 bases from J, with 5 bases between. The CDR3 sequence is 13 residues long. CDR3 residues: CASSLEVNQPQHF. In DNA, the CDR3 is TGTGCCAGCAGCTTAGAGGTTAATCAGCCCCAGCATTTT.

CDR3 in amino acids: CASSLPENYGYTF. CDR3 coding DNA: TGTGCCAGCAGCTTACCAGAGAACTATGGCTACACCTTC. This rearrangement joins TRBV7-2 to TRBJ1-2; D unclear. Trimming took off 2 bases at V and 2 bases at J, with 6 bases between the two ends. This CDR3 has 13 amino acids. Germline CDR1 is SGHTA and CDR2 is FQGNSA. Looking up the rest from reference TRBV7-2 and TRBJ1-2 gives the full variable domain: GAGVSQSPSNKVTEKGKDVELRCDPISGHTALYWYRQSLGQGLEFLIYFQGNSAPDKSGLPSDRFSAERTGGSVSTLTIQRTQQEDSAVYLCASSLPENYGYTFGSGTRLTVV.

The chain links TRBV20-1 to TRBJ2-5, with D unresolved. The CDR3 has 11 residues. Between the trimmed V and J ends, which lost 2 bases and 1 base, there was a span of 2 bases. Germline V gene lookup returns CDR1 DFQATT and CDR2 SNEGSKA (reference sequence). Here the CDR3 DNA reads TGCAGTGCTAGATTCCAAGAGACCCAGTACTTC. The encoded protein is CSARFQETQYF.

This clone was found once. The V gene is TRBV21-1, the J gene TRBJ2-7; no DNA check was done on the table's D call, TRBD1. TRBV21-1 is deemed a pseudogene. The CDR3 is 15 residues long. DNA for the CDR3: TGTGCCAGCAGCAAATGGGGCTTTTTTGCTTACGAGCAGTACTTC. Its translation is CASSKWGFFAYEQYF.

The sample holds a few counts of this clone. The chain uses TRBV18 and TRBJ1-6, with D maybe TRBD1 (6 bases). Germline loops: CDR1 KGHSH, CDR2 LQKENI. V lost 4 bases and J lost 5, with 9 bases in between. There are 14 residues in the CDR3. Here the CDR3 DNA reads TGTGCCAGCTCACGGTCAGGGGATAATTCACCCCTCCACTTT. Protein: CASSRSGDNSPLHF.

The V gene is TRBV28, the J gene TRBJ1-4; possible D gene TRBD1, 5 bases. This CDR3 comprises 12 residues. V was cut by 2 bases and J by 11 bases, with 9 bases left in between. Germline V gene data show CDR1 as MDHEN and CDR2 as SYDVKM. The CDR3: CASSLTGVKLFF. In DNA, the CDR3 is TGTGCCAGCAGTTTAACGGGGGTGAAACTGTTTTTT.

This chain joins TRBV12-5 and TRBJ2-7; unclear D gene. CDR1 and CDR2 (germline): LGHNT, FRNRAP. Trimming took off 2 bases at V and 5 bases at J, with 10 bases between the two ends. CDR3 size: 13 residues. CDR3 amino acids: CASGLNSLNEQYF. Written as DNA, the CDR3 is TGTGCTAGTGGTTTGAACTCTTTAAACGAGCAGTACTTC.

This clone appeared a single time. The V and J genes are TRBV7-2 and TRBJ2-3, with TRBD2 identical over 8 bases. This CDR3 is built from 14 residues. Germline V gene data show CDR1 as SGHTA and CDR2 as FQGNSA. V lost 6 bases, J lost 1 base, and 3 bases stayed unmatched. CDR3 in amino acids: CASRSGGRTDTQYF. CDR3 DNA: TGTGCCAGCAGGAGCGGGGGCCGCACAGATACGCAGTATTTT.

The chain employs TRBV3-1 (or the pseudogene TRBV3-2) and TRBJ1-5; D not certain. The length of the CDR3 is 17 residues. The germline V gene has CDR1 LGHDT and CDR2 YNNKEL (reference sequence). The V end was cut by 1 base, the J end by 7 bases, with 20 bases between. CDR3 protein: CASSQACDIIAKQPQHF. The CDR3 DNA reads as TGTGCCAGCAGCCAAGCTTGTGACATAATTGCTAAACAGCCCCAGCATTTT.

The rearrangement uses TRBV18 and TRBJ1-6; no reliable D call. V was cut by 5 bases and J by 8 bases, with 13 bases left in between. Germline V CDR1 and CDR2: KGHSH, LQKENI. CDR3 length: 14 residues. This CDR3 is CASSTSPEDSPLHF. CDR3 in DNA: TGTGCCAGCTCAACATCCCCCGAGGATTCACCCCTCCACTTT.

The CDR3 spells CASSPSRGGYNEQFF. CDR3 in DNA: TGTGCCAGCAGCCCCTCGCGGGGGGGTTACAATGAGCAGTTCTTC. The chain combines TRBV7-3 with TRBJ2-1, with 9 bases that match TRBD2. The CDR3 has 15 residues. Germline V lookup: CDR1 SGHTA, CDR2 FQGTGA. V gave up 5 bases and J gave up 4 bases; unmatched junction bases: 6.

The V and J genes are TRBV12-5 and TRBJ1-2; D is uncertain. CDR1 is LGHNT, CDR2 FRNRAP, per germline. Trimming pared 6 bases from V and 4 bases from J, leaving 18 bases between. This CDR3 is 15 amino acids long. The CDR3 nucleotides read TGTGCTAGTGGCCTCGGGTCAGTTGTTACCTATGGCTACACCTTC. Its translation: CASGLGSVVTYGYTF. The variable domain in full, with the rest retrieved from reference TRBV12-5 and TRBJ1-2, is DARVTQTPRHKVTEMGQEVTMRCQPILGHNTVFWYRQTMMQGLELLAYFRNRAPLDDSGMPKDRFSAEMPDATLATLKIQPSEPRDSAVYFCASGLGSVVTYGYTFGSGTRLTVV.

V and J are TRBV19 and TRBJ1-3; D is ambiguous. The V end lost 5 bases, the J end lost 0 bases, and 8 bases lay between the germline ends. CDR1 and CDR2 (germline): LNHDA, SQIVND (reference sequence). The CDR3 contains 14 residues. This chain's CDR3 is CASSPLDSGNTIYF. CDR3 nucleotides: TGTGCCAGTAGTCCGCTCGACTCTGGAAACACCATATATTTT.

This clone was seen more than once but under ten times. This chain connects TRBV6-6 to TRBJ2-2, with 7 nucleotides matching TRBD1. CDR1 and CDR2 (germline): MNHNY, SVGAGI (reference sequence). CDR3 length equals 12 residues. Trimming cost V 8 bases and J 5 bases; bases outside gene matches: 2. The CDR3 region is CASDRETGELFF. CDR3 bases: TGTGCCAGCGACAGGGAGACCGGGGAGCTGTTTTTT.

CDR3 bases: TGTGCCAGCTCACACCAAGTTGAAAGCTCTGGAAACACCATATATTTT. It specifies CASSHQVESSGNTIYF. The V call is TRBV18, the J call TRBJ1-3; D gene ambiguous. V was pared by 4 bases and J by 0 bases, with 13 bases between. CDR3 size: 16 residues. Germline CDR1 reads KGHSH; CDR2 reads LQKENI.